This is a list of T cell receptor beta chains from one sample in a study of T cell repertoires in cytomegalovirus infection. Their specific antigens are unknown. In TCRdb, the reads were re-called with MiXCR into one record per CDR3 protein. The table lists about 130,000 distinct CDR3 sequences, about 24% of them singletons. Sequenced material: PBMCs, sequenced either directly or after in vitro stimulation (not recorded which). The receptor source for this set is a human donor in good health (CMV status not recorded). Some clones in this sample may be carry-over from other donors' samples. Each CDR3 is given without its conserved first and last residue. Expanded clones are given a class, and other clones once, few, many or no size at all.

clone_size	v_call	j_call	cdr3_aa
-	TRBV19	TRBJ1-1	ASRQGGGTEAF
-	TRBV6-2/TRBV6-3	TRBJ2-7	ASSLTGTGGLEQY
many	TRBV5-6	TRBJ2-2	ASSSGVPLSPGELF
-	TRBV6-6	TRBJ1-5	ASRPSSNNQPQH
-	TRBV19	TRBJ1-2	ASSISKNYGYT
-	TRBV5-4	TRBJ2-1	ASTSAPHHEQF
few	TRBV27	TRBJ1-1	ASSFYSYTEAF
few	TRBV11-1	TRBJ1-4	ASSSRRGATNEKLF
many	TRBV6-1	TRBJ2-3	ASSEGQFFTDTQY
few	TRBV10-2	TRBJ2-1	ASSEETGGSYNEQF
few	TRBV4-2	TRBJ1-1	ASSQDQLVLNTEAF
few	TRBV11-3	TRBJ2-5	ASSLFSVETQY
-	TRBV6-1	TRBJ2-1	ASRTRDYEQF
few	TRBV15	TRBJ2-5	ATSRDRGQETQY
few	TRBV5-6	TRBJ2-7	ASSLGSPRKQY
-	TRBV10-3	TRBJ2-3	AISVPTSETSTDTQY
-	TRBV6-8	TRBJ1-2	ASSPSGGQGVFGYT
few	TRBV20-1	TRBJ2-7	SATGTGLSYEQY
few	TRBV7-8	TRBJ2-5	ASSHGAKETQY
-	TRBV11-2	TRBJ1-3	ASSFRQDTIY
-	TRBV12-3/TRBV12-4	TRBJ1-1	ASSLLGAGTEAF
few	TRBV7-9	TRBJ2-1	ASSLHRDRNEQF
-	TRBV11-3	TRBJ2-1	ATSQPTGSHNEQF
few	TRBV10-3	TRBJ2-5	AISSGTSPKPVETQY
many	TRBV7-2	TRBJ1-4	ASSLGDSRKKLF
few	TRBV5-8	TRBJ2-3	ASSLLRGTSTDTQY
few	TRBV6-2/TRBV6-3	TRBJ2-7	AIQRGDRTYEQY